The 7 T cell receptor beta chains presented below share a single source sample, sequenced in a study of blood T cell repertoires in COVID-19. The assay was immunoSEQ multiplex PCR, and TCRdb's table has in-frame clones only and misses some. The sample consists of under 200,000 clones, roughly 90% of them appearing once. The sequenced material came from peripheral blood. These TCRs come from a man aged 50 or older with acute or convalescent COVID-19.

The V and J genes are TRBV28 and TRBJ1-5; unclear D gene. The germline V gene has CDR1 MDHEN and CDR2 SYDVKM. V was pared by 6 bases and J by 3 bases, with 12 bases between. This CDR3 is built from 14 residues. CDR3: CASRTRVYNQPQHF. The CDR3 coding sequence is TGTGCCAGCAGAACGAGGGTGTACAATCAGCCCCAGCATTTT.

The chain combines TRBV19 with TRBJ2-7; TRBD2 matches 12 bases. Per germline, CDR1 LNHDA and CDR2 SQIVND (reference sequence). CDR3 length equals 15 residues. Trimming took 5 bases from V and 2 from J; bases not matched to a gene: 4. The CDR3 spells CASSEGLAGPYEQYF. CDR3 bases: TGTGCCAGTAGTGAGGGACTAGCGGGCCCCTACGAGCAGTACTTC.

The genes are TRBV28 and TRBJ2-3; 9 bases line up with TRBD2. The CDR3 has 20 amino acids. Germline V gene sequence: CDR1 MDHEN, CDR2 SYDVKM. V was clipped by 3 bases and J by 1 base; unmatched bases: 17. The DNA of the CDR3 is TGTGCCAGCAGTTTCCAGGCTAGCGGGGACTTGGGGAAGGGCACAGATACGCAGTATTTT. Its translation is CASSFQASGDLGKGTDTQYF.

On this clone: Distinct nucleotide sequences in the sample also encode this CDR3. The gene calls are TRBV24-1 and TRBJ2-1; TRBD2 agrees at 7 bases. This CDR3 spans 14 amino acids. V lost 2 bases, J lost 7 bases, and 4 bases stayed unmatched. The germline V gene has CDR1 KGHDR and CDR2 SFDVKD. The CDR3 DNA follows: TGTGCCACCAGTGATTCCGGGAGGTTTAATGAGCAGTTCTTC. It translates to CATSDSGRFNEQFF.

The J gene is TRBJ2-3, the V gene TRBV19; the match to TRBD1 covers 8 bases. The CDR3 runs 15 residues. V was pared by 6 bases and J by 4 bases, with 9 bases of the junction left unmatched. Germline CDR1 is LNHDA and CDR2 is SQIVND (reference sequence). The CDR3 loop is CASRKDRGRADTQYF. As DNA, the CDR3 is TGTGCCAGTAGGAAAGACAGGGGTCGGGCAGATACGCAGTATTTT.

For the CDR3, the DNA is TGTGCCAGCAGTACCCACGGGACAGGGGGAGAGCAGTACGTC. As protein: CASSTHGTGGEQYV. The chain employs TRBV6-5 and TRBJ2-7; 11 bases agree with TRBD1. In germline, CDR1 is MNHEY, CDR2 SVGAGI. With V trimmed by 5 bases and J by 7 bases, 7 bases remained unmatched. This CDR3 contains 14 residues.

CDR3 nucleotides: TGTGCCAGCAGTTACGGACAGGGGTACTCACCCCTCCACTTT. Amino acids: CASSYGQGYSPLHF. V is TRBV6-5 and J is TRBJ1-6; 9 bases match TRBD1. V was pared by 2 bases and J by 10 bases, with 3 bases of the junction left unmatched. The CDR3 has 14 amino acids. Germline CDR1 reads MNHEY; CDR2 reads SVGAGI.